The entry below describes one T cell receptor (beta chain). Its target antigen remains unknown. No base quality information exists; no much larger clone differs at one position. All donors were healthy Caucasians. The twin cohort comprised three pairs of female monozygotic twins, all aged roughly 18 to 30 years. RNA for TCR libraries was isolated from peripheral blood mononuclear cells. The data were taken from a study of identical twins (dated by TCRdb to 2015 to 2016). With regard to the full study: To test whether fetal clonotypes persist, the study used deep sequencing on TCR alpha and beta repertoires from monozygotic twins, unrelated adults of various ages, and cord blood. To rule out contamination, the twin experiments were replicated at different times with different library preparation protocols. On the study overall, not on this receptor specifically: Because the same donors could not be followed over many years, the conclusions relied on cross-sectional statistical analysis. Fewer insertions were carried by abundant cord blood beta clonotypes, a similar but weaker trend appeared in young adult naive repertoires, and no such trend appeared in memory repertoires. Excess twin sharing in beta out-of-frame sequences was weaker because fewer shared sequences lowered the signal-to-noise ratio. Invariant T cells such as MAIT and iNKT could partly confound zero-insertion analyses, though diverse VJ usage argued against this for most clonotypes. Compared with coincidental sharing between unrelated individuals, out-of-frame TCR alpha sequences shared between twins had an excess of sequences with low generation probability. Recombination models systematically underestimated out-of-frame TCR alpha sharing in monozygotic twins but agreed with sharing between unrelated individuals.

The CDR3 contains 13 residues, cysteine and phenylalanine counted. The sequence is cut down to CDR3 DNA, 39 bases in frame from base 1. V is cut by 2 bases and J by 7 bases, and the space between the germline ends is 9 bases. CDR1 is given as KGHSH and CDR2 as LQKENI, both from the germline V gene. To prepare the library, 5' RACE was applied. Sequencing relied on an Illumina HiSeq 2000. Template switching introduced a universal primer binding site; the final cDNA contained a unique molecular identifier, enabling accurate counting of TCR cDNA molecules. Specific primers in the conserved constant-segment region were used to synthesize first-strand cDNA for TCR alpha and beta chains. To control for contamination, every cDNA library carried two barcodes: a SMART-Mk sample barcode plus Illumina barcodes. TruSeq adapter sequences along with Illumina sample barcodes were introduced in two successive PCR steps. Sequencing of the TCR alpha and beta cDNA libraries was done on the Illumina HiSeq platform using custom primers. The published analysis was carried out like this. MiGEC processed the raw reads to extract unique molecular identifiers, while MiXCR was used to determine the CDR3 positions. Recombination models were inferred per individual with the repgenHMM and IGoR tools using an EM algorithm. The tcR package in R was used for shared clonotype analysis, with sharing normalized by the product of cloneset sizes. Out-of-frame nonproductive sequences were analyzed to study raw recombination free of thymic and clonal selection effects. TCRdb ran its own pipeline on the public reads, namely fastp trimming at Q25 and MiXCR clone calling, and kept in-frame beta chains. Every entry covers one CDR3 protein and lists the most common genes and DNA from its rows. TCRdb's processing, not the authors', yielded these V and J calls. This sample is represented by 600,000 to 850,000 distinct CDR3 sequences; about 20% of them were singletons. The top ten constitute around 12% of the sample.

These data were also reused for a study on T cells expressing NK-cell markers. The second publication reports: TCR beta-chain repertoires were profiled in sorted CD3+CD56+NKG2C+, CD3+CD56+NKG2C- and CD3+CD56-NKG2C+ T-cell subsets from eight donors. Among the eight sequenced donors, seven were HCMV-seropositive and one was HCMV-seronegative. In several experiments an anti-gammadeltaTCR antibody was added to restrict sorting to alphabetaTCR-expressing T cells. For roughly six donors, the dominant CD3+CD56+NKG2C+ clonotypes were among the top 10 CD8+ clonotypes and accounted for about 1.0-8% of CD8+ T cells. Those dominant clonotypes were again the most abundant among CD3+CD56-NKG2C+ cells in a few donors, at 28.3-60.1%. Whether the expanded NKG2C-expressing T cell clones were specific for HCMV antigens was left unclear. The study sequenced eight donors, all healthy volunteers chosen at random: three men and five women. To determine HCMV serostatus, a commercial ELISA kit was used to detect HCMV-specific IgG in serum. For a handful of donors, unsorted PBMC were also used to sequence bulk peripheral blood T-cell repertoires. Reads were demultiplexed and grouped by UMI with MIGEC, and clonotypes were assembled and quantified with MiTCR. Only TCR cDNA sequences supported by at least two reads were kept to exclude erroneous sequences. The tcR package was used for downstream repertoire analysis, and clonotypes were matched across fractions by CDR3 nucleotide sequence plus V segment. VDJmatch was used to annotate antigen specificity against VDJdb, with one amino acid substitution in CDR3 allowed.

The chain was built from TRBV18 and TRBJ1-5; there is no confident call for the D gene. Sequencing input: PBMCs. The receptor was derived from a woman aged 18-35 years in good health. The sequenced DNA is TGTGCCAGCTCACCATTAAAGGACCAGCCCCAGCATTTT. Its protein is CASSPLKDQPQHF.